These 9 T cell receptor beta chains came from one sample sequenced in a study of T cell repertoires in cytomegalovirus infection. TCRdb independently ran MiXCR on the reads; one entry per CDR3 protein. The repertoire includes roughly 920,000 distinct CDR3 sequences, less than 40% of them detected once, and about an eighth sits in the top ten. Antigen specificity for these receptors is unknown. Material: cultured CD8+ T cells from PBMCs, obtained from culture after CMV antigen stimulation. Source of these receptors: a human donor in good health (CMV status not recorded). Some clones in this sample may be carry-over from other donors' samples.

This clonotype was seen ten or more times. V is TRBV12-3 or TRBV12-4 and J is TRBJ2-5; TRBD2 matches 10 bases. The trim removed 3 bases at V and 4 bases at J, leaving 5 bases unmatched. The CDR3 spans 15 residues. Here the CDR3 DNA reads TGTGCCAGCAGTTTGGCTAGCGGGGGTGTAGAGACCCAGTACTTC. Amino acid sequence: CASSLASGGVETQYF.

This clonotype has more than one count but fewer than ten. The rearrangement uses TRBV4-1 and TRBJ1-6; weak D call: TRBD1 (5 bases). Trimming cost V 0 bases and J 10 bases, with 13 bases left between them. The CDR3 extends over 15 amino acids. In germline, CDR1 is MGHRA, CDR2 YSYEKL. This CDR3 is CASSQDSGDWSPLHF. The CDR3 DNA reads as TGCGCCAGCAGCCAAGATTCGGGGGACTGGTCACCCCTCCACTTT.

The chain uses TRBV7-9 and TRBJ1-1; D not resolved. Trimming pared 2 bases from V and 6 bases from J, leaving 16 bases between. The germline V gene has CDR1 SEHNR and CDR2 FQNEAQ (reference sequence). The CDR3 has 15 amino acids. CDR3 DNA: TGTGCCAGCAGCTTACCGGTAGAGGGCGGACCTGAAGCTTTCTTT. Residues: CASSLPVEGGPEAFF.

This clonotype was seen only a few times. The V and J genes are TRBV7-9 and TRBJ2-1; 11 nucleotides align to TRBD1. The J segment lost 8 bases and the V segment lost 4 bases, leaving 7 bases of the junction unmatched. The germline CDR1 and CDR2 sequences are SEHNR and FQNEAQ (reference sequence). This CDR3 has 15 residues. The CDR3: CASSSGQGAMYEQFF. The CDR3 region has the DNA TGTGCCAGCAGCTCCGGACAGGGGGCTATGTATGAGCAGTTCTTC.

This clonotype occurred many times. The rearrangement links TRBV7-9 to TRBJ1-1, with TRBD1 matching 9 bases. There are 17 residues in the CDR3. Per germline, CDR1 SEHNR and CDR2 FQNEAQ (reference sequence). Losses at the gene ends were 5 bases for V and 12 bases for J; bases not matched to a gene: 22. The CDR3 DNA follows: TGTGCCAGCAGCCCCCACAAAGGTCTCCGGGACAGGGTCGTATCTTTCTTT. It codes for CASSPHKGLRDRVVSFF. The complete variable domain, with remaining parts taken from reference TRBV7-9 and TRBJ1-1, reads DTGVSQNPRHKITKRGQNVTFRCDPISEHNRLYWYRQTLGQGPEFLTYFQNEAQLEKSRLLSDRFSAERPKGSFSTLEIQRTEQGDSAMYLCASSPHKGLRDRVVSFFGQGTRLTVV.

This clonotype was recorded at least ten times. This chain links TRBV7-9 with TRBJ2-3, with D perhaps given as TRBD1 or TRBD2 (5 bases each). Trimming shortened V by 1 base and J by 2 bases, and 13 bases separated the two germline ends. The CDR3 length is 16 residues. The germline V gene encodes CDR1 SEHNR and CDR2 FQNEAQ (reference sequence). CDR3: CASSLGRIGTTDTQYF. In DNA form, the CDR3 reads TGTGCCAGCAGCTTAGGACGTATTGGGACCACAGATACGCAGTATTTT.

V is TRBV13 and J is TRBJ2-5; TRBD1 agrees at 7 bases. V gave up 2 bases and J gave up 2 bases; unmatched junction bases: 8. The CDR3 has 16 amino acids. Germline V lookup: CDR1 PRHDT, CDR2 FYEKMQ (reference sequence). The CDR3 coding sequence is TGTGCCAGCAGCTTACTTACAGGGGCCGCACAAGAGACCCAGTACTTC. It yields the protein CASSLLTGAAQETQYF.

This clonotype was counted between two and nine times. The CDR3 sequence is CASLPGRVTDTQYF. The CDR3, as DNA: TGTGCCAGCCTCCCCGGGAGGGTCACAGATACGCAGTATTTT. The chain recombines TRBV6-1 with TRBJ2-3; 8 bases match TRBD2. CDR3 size: 14 residues. Germline V gene data show CDR1 as MNHNS and CDR2 as SASEGT. With 8 bases clipped from V and 2 bases from J, the junction kept 6 bases outside the gene matches.

This clonotype has a count of ten or more. The V and J genes are TRBV7-6 and TRBJ2-7; 12 bases fit TRBD1. In germline, CDR1 is SGHVS, CDR2 FNYEAQ. V dropped 5 bases and J dropped 6; count of bases not matched to a gene: 8. The CDR3 spans 15 residues. The CDR3 is CASSLRGQGATEQYV. The CDR3 bases are TGTGCCAGCAGCCTTCGGGGACAGGGGGCGACCGAGCAGTACGTC.